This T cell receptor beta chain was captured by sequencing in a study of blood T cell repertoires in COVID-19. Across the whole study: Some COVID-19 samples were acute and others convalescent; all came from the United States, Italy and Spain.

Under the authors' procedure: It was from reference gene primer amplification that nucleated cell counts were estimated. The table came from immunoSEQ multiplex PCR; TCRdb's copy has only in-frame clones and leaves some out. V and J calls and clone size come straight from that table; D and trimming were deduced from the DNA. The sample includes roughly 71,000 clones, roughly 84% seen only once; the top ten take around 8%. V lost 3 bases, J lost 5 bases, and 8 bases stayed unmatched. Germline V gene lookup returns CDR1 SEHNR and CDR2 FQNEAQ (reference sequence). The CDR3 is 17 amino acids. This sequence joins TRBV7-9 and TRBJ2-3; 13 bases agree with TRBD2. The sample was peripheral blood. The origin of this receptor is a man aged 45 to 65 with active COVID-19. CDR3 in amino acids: CASSFLGTSGKGDTQYF. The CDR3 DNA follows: TGTGCCAGCAGCTTCCTTGGGACTAGCGGGAAGGGAGATACGCAGTATTTT.